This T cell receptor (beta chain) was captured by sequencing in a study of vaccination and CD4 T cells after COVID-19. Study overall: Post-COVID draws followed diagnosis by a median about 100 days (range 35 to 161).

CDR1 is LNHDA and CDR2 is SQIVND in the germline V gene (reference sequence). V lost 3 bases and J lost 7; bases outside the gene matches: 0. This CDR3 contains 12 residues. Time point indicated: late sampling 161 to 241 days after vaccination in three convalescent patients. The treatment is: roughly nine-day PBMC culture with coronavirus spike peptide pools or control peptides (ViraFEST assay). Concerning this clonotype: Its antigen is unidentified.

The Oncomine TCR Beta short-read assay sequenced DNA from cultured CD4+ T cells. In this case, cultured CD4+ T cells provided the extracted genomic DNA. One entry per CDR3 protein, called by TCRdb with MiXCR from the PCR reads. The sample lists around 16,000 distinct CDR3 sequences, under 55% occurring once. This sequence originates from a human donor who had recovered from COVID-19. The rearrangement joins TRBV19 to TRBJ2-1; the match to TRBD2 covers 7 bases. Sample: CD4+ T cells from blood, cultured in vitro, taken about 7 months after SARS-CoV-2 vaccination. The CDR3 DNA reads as TGTGCCAGTAGTATGGGGGGGAATGAGCAGTTCTTC. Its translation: CASSMGGNEQFF.